Below are 5 T cell receptor beta chains sequenced from a single sample in a study of metastatic and nonmetastatic thyroid tumors. Treatment of any kind had been given to no patient before thyroid surgery. TCRdb re-processed the PCR reads through MiXCR. The profile shows 30,000 to 35,000 clones, 20% to 25% of them singletons. The sequenced sample consisted of tumor tissue. The receptors here all came from a male donor with papillary thyroid cancer or a benign thyroid nodule (not recorded which). Some clones in this sample may be carry-over from other donors' samples.

The V call is TRBV7-8, the J call TRBJ1-1, with 8 bases that match TRBD1. Germline V CDR1 and CDR2: SGHVS, FQNEAQ. CDR3 length: 11 amino acids. With V trimmed by 4 bases and J by 10 bases, 2 bases remained unmatched. The CDR3 sequence: CASSSDRGAFF. In DNA form, the CDR3 reads TGTGCCAGCAGCTCAGACAGGGGAGCTTTCTTT.

This clone was seen more than once but under ten times. With a much larger clone just one base away, this may be a read error. Different DNA sequences within this sample yield the same CDR3. The rearrangement uses TRBV19 and TRBJ2-3, with D perhaps TRBD1 (6 bases). CDR3 length: 15 residues. Trimming took 6 bases from V and 3 from J, leaving 16 bases between them. Germline-derived CDR1 and CDR2 are LNHDA and SQIVND (reference sequence). The CDR3 region is CASRETGGLTDTQYF. Written as DNA, the CDR3 is TGTGCCAGTAGAGAGACAGGCGGTCTTACAGATACGCAGTATTTT. The full variable domain, completed using reference TRBV19 and TRBJ2-3, is DGGITQSPKYLFRKEGQNVTLSCEQNLNHDAMYWYRQDPGQGLRLIYYSQIVNDFQKGDIAEGYSVSREKKESFPLTVTSAQKNPTAFYLCASRETGGLTDTQYFGPGTRLTVL.

The gene calls are TRBV10-3 and TRBJ2-7; D unclear. Trimming removed 9 bases at V and 1 base at J, with 7 bases between. The CDR3 extends over 11 amino acids. CDR1 is ENHRY, CDR2 SYGVKD, per germline. CDR3 sequence reads: CAIVTSYEQYF. The DNA of the CDR3 is TGTGCCATTGTAACGTCCTACGAGCAGTACTTC.

This clone has ten or more counts. The rearrangement links TRBV20-1 to TRBJ1-5; weak D call: TRBD1 (6 bases). The germline gives CDR1 DFQATT, CDR2 SNEGSKA (reference sequence). Trimming stripped 2 bases from V and 5 bases from J, with 10 bases between. This CDR3 contains 13 residues. Here the CDR3 DNA reads TGCAGTGCTAGAAAACAGGGTCATCAGCCCCAGCATTTT. The encoded protein is CSARKQGHQPQHF.

A note on this clone: The sample contains more than one DNA sequence encoding this CDR3. V usage is TRBV9 and J usage is TRBJ2-3; D may be TRBD1 (6 bases). The CDR3 sequence is 15 residues long. Germline-derived CDR1 and CDR2 are SGDLS and YYNGEE. V dropped 1 base and J dropped 2 bases, with 11 bases sitting between them. The CDR3 DNA is TGTGCCAGCAGCGTACGGGACACATACACAGATACGCAGTATTTT. It is translated as CASSVRDTYTDTQYF.